This record concerns one T cell receptor beta chain sequence. Antigen unknown. V was pared by 0 bases and J by 6 bases, with 6 bases of the junction left unmatched. The CDR3 covers 16 residues. CDR1 is SGHRS and CDR2 is YFSETQ in the germline V gene. The data were taken from a study of T cell responses to AZD1222 COVID-19 vaccine. The wider study: Pooled together were second doses at about 4 or about 12 weeks. Study-wide results and caveats: Targeting of unmutated variant regions was reportedly seen in nearly half of spike-specific TCRs.

Some clones are missing from TCRdb's copy, which holds only in-frame ones; the method was immunoSEQ multiplex PCR. The sample contains approximately 130,000 clones, roughly nine tenths of which appear only once. This sequence was found in an adult in good health. Sequenced here: peripheral blood, sampled on day 0 of AZD1222 vaccination. The chain links TRBV5-1 to TRBJ1-2; 12 bases align to TRBD1. The CDR3 loop is CASSLAAGTGGNGYTF. The CDR3 DNA follows: TGCGCCAGCAGCTTGGCCGCCGGGACAGGGGGCAATGGCTACACCTTC.